The rows below give T cell receptor beta chains drawn from one sample of a study of T cell repertoires in cytomegalovirus infection. TCRdb analysed the reads with MiXCR anew, one entry per CDR3 protein. This table has 200,000 to 250,000 distinct CDR3 sequences, roughly two fifths appearing once. These receptors' antigens are unknown. This sample comprised CD8+ T cells from cultured PBMCs, obtained from culture after CMV antigen stimulation. The receptors were sampled from a human donor in good health (CMV status not recorded). Some clones in this sample may be carry-over from other donors' samples. Both conserved end residues are part of each CDR3. The D gene is left open where the match is weak. Clone size, where shown, is once, few, many, or a class for clones that have expanded.

V	size	J	D	CDR3	DNA
TRBV7-8	many	TRBJ2-2	TRBD2	CASSVISGANTGELFF	TGTGCCAGCAGCGTCATTAGCGGGGCGAACACCGGGGAGCTGTTTTTT
TRBV7-3	NA	TRBJ2-3	NA	CASSLGSGIASTDTQYF	TGTGCCAGCAGCTTGGGGTCGGGGATTGCTAGCACAGATACGCAGTATTTT
TRBV15	NA	TRBJ1-3	NA	CATSRDFSGNTIYF	TGTGCCACCAGCAGAGATTTCAGCGGGAACACCATATATTTT
TRBV4-2	few	TRBJ2-3	TRBD1	CASSQDGDRGLDTQYF	TGTGCCAGCAGCCAAGATGGGGACAGGGGACTAGATACGCAGTATTTT
TRBV20-1	few	TRBJ1-2	NA	CSAREEGRGYTF	TGCAGTGCTAGAGAAGAGGGTCGGGGCTACACCTTC
TRBV7-8	NA	TRBJ2-5	TRBD2	CASSLFAGGSETQYF	TGTGCCAGCAGCTTATTCGCGGGAGGTTCGGAGACCCAGTACTTC
TRBV10-1	NA	TRBJ2-7	NA	CASSETDSLTSYEQYF	TGCGCCAGCAGTGAAACGGACAGCCTGACCTCCTACGAGCAGTACTTC
TRBV9	NA	TRBJ2-1	TRBD1	CASSVGQGFNEQFF	TGTGCCAGCAGCGTCGGACAGGGGTTCAATGAGCAGTTCTTC
TRBV7-2	many	TRBJ2-2	TRBD2	CASIGGLAGYTGELFF	TGTGCCAGCATAGGGGGGCTAGCGGGGTACACCGGGGAGCTGTTTTTT
TRBV7-3	few	TRBJ2-1	NA	CASSLEGLSSDEQFF	TGTGCCAGCAGCTTAGAGGGACTCAGCAGCGATGAGCAGTTCTTC
TRBV7-2	few	TRBJ2-7	NA	CASSLSGHSSLAHEQYF	TGTGCCAGCAGCTTATCGGGACACTCAAGTCTAGCTCACGAGCAGTACTTC
TRBV11-2	few	TRBJ2-5	NA	CASSLDSSWETQYF	TGTGCCAGCAGCTTAGATAGCTCCTGGGAGACCCAGTACTTC
TRBV10-3	NA	TRBJ2-3	NA	CAISDGGTPDTQYF	TGTGCCATCAGTGATGGGGGGACCCCAGATACGCAGTATTTT
TRBV7-8	NA	TRBJ2-5	NA	CASSSTRDLYQETQYF	TGTGCCAGCAGCTCAACCAGGGACCTGTACCAAGAGACCCAGTACTTC
TRBV12-3/TRBV12-4	few	TRBJ2-7	NA	CASSLNFPGDSYEQYF	TGTGCCAGCAGTTTAAATTTCCCAGGGGACTCCTACGAGCAGTACTTC
TRBV28	NA	TRBJ1-6	NA	CASSSPGRTRSDNSPLHF	TGTGCCAGCAGTTCCCCAGGGAGAACCCGCTCTGATAATTCACCCCTCCACTTT
TRBV14	NA	TRBJ1-6	NA	CASSQGFVKGSPLHF	TGTGCCAGCAGCCAAGGATTTGTAAAGGGTTCACCCCTCCACTTT
TRBV27	NA	TRBJ2-7	NA	CASQVDEQYF	TGTGCCTCACAGGTGGACGAGCAGTACTTC
TRBV29-1	NA	TRBJ1-2	NA	CTASEGGAGYTF	TGCACCGCCTCGGAAGGGGGAGCCGGCTACACCTTC
TRBV5-1	few	TRBJ1-1	NA	CASSLVGKGTEAFF	TGCGCCAGCAGCTTGGTCGGCAAGGGAACTGAAGCTTTCTTT
TRBV7-2	few	TRBJ2-7	NA	CASSYHGTSYEQYF	TGTGCCAGCAGCTATCACGGGACCTCATACGAGCAGTACTTC
TRBV7-2	NA	TRBJ2-7	NA	CASSPTRLGSSYNEQYF	TGTGCCAGCAGCCCCACTAGACTAGGGAGCTCCTACAATGAGCAGTACTTC
TRBV4-1	NA	TRBJ2-7	TRBD2	CASSRGTSGSYEQYF	TGTGCCAGCAGCCGAGGGACTAGCGGCTCCTACGAGCAGTACTTC
TRBV9	NA	TRBJ2-7	NA	CASSVGTSYEQYF	TGTGCCAGCAGCGTAGGAACCTCCTACGAGCAGTACTTC
TRBV7-9	NA	TRBJ2-7	NA	CASSPRGYEQCF	TGTGCCAGCAGCCCACGGGGCTACGAGCAGTGCTTC
TRBV9	NA	TRBJ2-5	NA	CASSADIGTQYF	TGTGCCAGCAGCGCGGATATTGGGACCCAGTACTTC
TRBV11-2	few	TRBJ2-7	NA	CASSLDRQGGNEQYF	TGTGCCAGCAGCTTAGATCGGCAGGGGGGTAACGAGCAGTACTTC
TRBV7-2	few	TRBJ2-1	NA	CASGGLEQFF	TGTGCCAGCGGAGGGCTAGAGCAGTTCTTC
TRBV7-3	few	TRBJ2-3	TRBD2	CASSSQPGLAGAGTQYF	TGTGCCAGCAGCTCCCAGCCGGGACTAGCGGGAGCTGGAACGCAGTATTTT